This TCR beta chain was recovered during a study of T cells and Merkel cell carcinoma outcomes. The study, taken as a whole, reports: Merkel cell carcinoma outcomes were reportedly predicted by repertoire and T-cell density.

Profiled with immunoSEQ multiplex PCR; TCRdb holds only in-frame clones, not every one. The sample has 14,000 or so clones; over 85% are singletons. Germline V gene lookup returns CDR1 SGHRS and CDR2 YFSETQ. The V segment lost 0 bases and the J segment 6 bases; nucleotides outside the gene matches: 5. This CDR3 comprises 14 residues. On this clone: What it binds is not known.

The chain combines TRBV5-1 with TRBJ2-7; 8 bases match TRBD1. This receptor was identified in a human donor with Merkel cell carcinoma. Input material: tumor tissue from Merkel cell carcinoma. The CDR3 region has the DNA TGCGCCAGCAGCTTGGACGGACAGGGAGCCGAGCAGTACTTC. This sequence encodes CASSLDGQGAEQYF.